This TCR beta chain came from a study of blood T cell repertoires in COVID-19. About the research overall: Acute and convalescent COVID-19 samples came from the United States, Italy and Spain. PBMCs, B-cell-depleted T cells, or T cells provided the cDNA or gDNA that made up the material.

This clone was recorded only once. Assay used: immunoSEQ multiplex PCR; TCRdb lists only in-frame clones, some missing. The profile shows approximately 190,000 clones, about 80% of them singletons. Per germline, CDR1 SGHDT and CDR2 YYEEEE. V trimming: 3 bases; J trimming: 7 bases; junction bases outside the gene matches: 9. The CDR3 has 15 amino acids. Seattle's enrolled individuals joined amid active infection and were then monitored longitudinally. The genes are TRBV5-6 and TRBJ2-1, with 8 nucleotides matching TRBD2. The specimen sequenced was peripheral blood. The clonotype comes from a woman aged 55-69 years with COVID-19, enrolled during active disease. This CDR3 reads CASSWGTGGGNEQFF. CDR3 bases: TGTGCCAGCAGCTGGGGTACGGGAGGGGGAAATGAGCAGTTCTTC.